The 8 T cell receptor beta chains listed next were all sequenced from one sample in a study of coeliac disease. Here immunoSEQ multiplex PCR was the method, and the copy in TCRdb shows in-frame clones only, minus some. The sample includes 1,300 to 1,500 clones, about nine tenths seen only once; the top ten take roughly 2.8%. The sequencing sample was made of lymphocytes from the gut lamina propria. The receptors were gathered from a woman under 30 with active celiac disease.

This clone was found a few times. J is TRBJ1-4 and V is TRBV27; a weak D match, TRBD1 (5 bases). Looked up from germline, CDR1 is MNHEY and CDR2 is SMNVEV (reference sequence). Trimming pared 5 bases from V and 0 bases from J, leaving 13 bases between. The CDR3 runs 16 residues. The CDR3 here is CASSPRGLATNEKLFF. CDR3 nucleotides: TGTGCCAGCAGTCCTCGGGGGTTGGCAACTAATGAAAAACTGTTTTTT.

This rearrangement joins TRBV4-2 to TRBJ1-4, with TRBD1 as a possible D gene (5 bases). The CDR3 has 15 residues. Germline V lookup: CDR1 LGHNA, CDR2 YNFKEQ. Trimming left V 2 bases short and J 4 bases short, with 11 bases between. The CDR3 region has the DNA TGTGCCAGCAGCCAACATGGGGGGGTTAATGAAAAACTGTTTTTT. Its translation: CASSQHGGVNEKLFF.

The V call is TRBV4-3, the J call TRBJ2-6; 9 bases are a match to TRBD1. CDR1 and CDR2 (germline): LGHNA, YSLEER. J gave up 0 bases and V 2 bases, and 8 bases lay outside the gene matches. This CDR3 spans 19 amino acids. The CDR3 reads CASSQHWTGEVSGANVLTF. The CDR3 coding sequence is TGCGCCAGCAGCCAACATTGGACAGGGGAAGTCTCTGGGGCCAACGTCCTGACTTTC.

This clone showed up just once. The rearrangement links TRBV2 to TRBJ2-1, with 11 bases lining up with TRBD2. Germline loops: CDR1 SNHLY, CDR2 FYNNEI. J was trimmed by 4 bases and V by 6 bases; bases with no gene match: 5. The CDR3 is 15 residues long. In DNA form, the CDR3 reads TGTGCCAGCAGGGAGACTAGCGGGGCTTACAATGAGCAGTTCTTC. Translating gives CASRETSGAYNEQFF.

The genes are TRBV30 and TRBJ1-5, with no clear D. The CDR3 loop spans 13 amino acids. V lost 5 bases, J lost 4 bases, and 12 bases lay in between. Germline values: CDR1 GTSNPN, CDR2 SVGIG (reference sequence). CDR3 in amino acids: CAWSFSLNQPQHF. In nucleotides, the CDR3 is TGTGCCTGGTCTTTTTCTTTAAATCAGCCCCAGCATTTT.

The genes are TRBV7-2 and TRBJ2-3; 7 nucleotides agree with TRBD2. J lost 1 base, V lost 5 bases, and 9 bases had no gene match. The CDR3 sequence is 16 residues long. CDR1 and CDR2 from the germline V gene are SGHTA and FQGNSA. The CDR3 here is CASSIPTSPGTDTQYF. The CDR3 DNA follows: TGTGCCAGCAGCATCCCGACTAGCCCAGGCACAGATACGCAGTATTTT. The full variable domain, its missing parts supplied by reference TRBV7-2 and TRBJ2-3, is GAGVSQSPSNKVTEKGKDVELRCDPISGHTALYWYRQSLGQGLEFLIYFQGNSAPDKSGLPSDRFSAERTGGSVSTLTIQRTQQEDSAVYLCASSIPTSPGTDTQYFGPGTRLTVL.

The genes are TRBV5-4 and TRBJ2-7; weak D call: TRBD2 (5 bases). V lost 4 bases and J 0 bases, leaving 11 bases between the germline ends. CDR1 and CDR2 (germline): SGHNT, YYREEE (reference sequence). There are 14 residues in the CDR3. The CDR3 bases are TGTGCCAGCAGCCCGGACTCCTTCTCCTACGAGCAGTACTTC. It specifies CASSPDSFSYEQYF.

In nucleotides, the CDR3 is TGTGCCACCAGCACTGACAGGGGGCAGGGTCAGCCCCAGCATTTT. The encoded protein is CATSTDRGQGQPQHF. The chain is built from TRBV15 and TRBJ1-5; 10 bases line up with TRBD1. The J segment lost 6 bases and the V segment lost 4 bases, leaving 6 bases of the junction unmatched. Germline CDR1 LNHNV, CDR2 YYDKDF (reference sequence). The CDR3 consists of 15 residues.